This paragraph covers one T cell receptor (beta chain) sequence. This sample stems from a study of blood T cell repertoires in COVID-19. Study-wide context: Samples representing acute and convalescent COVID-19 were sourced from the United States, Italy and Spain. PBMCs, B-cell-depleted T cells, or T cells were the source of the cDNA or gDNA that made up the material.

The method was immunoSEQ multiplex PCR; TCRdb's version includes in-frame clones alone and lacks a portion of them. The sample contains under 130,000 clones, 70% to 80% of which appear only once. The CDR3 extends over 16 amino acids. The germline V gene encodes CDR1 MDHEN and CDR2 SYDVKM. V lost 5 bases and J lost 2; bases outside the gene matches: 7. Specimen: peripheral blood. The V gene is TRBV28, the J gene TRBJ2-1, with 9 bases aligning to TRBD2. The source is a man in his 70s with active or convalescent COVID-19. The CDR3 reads CASSPPAGGAYNEQFF. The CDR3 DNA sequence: TGTGCCAGCAGTCCCCCCGCGGGAGGGGCCTACAATGAGCAGTTCTTC.